Listed below are T cell receptor beta chains from one sample, sequenced in a study of technical replicates of blood from a handful of donors. Here immunoSEQ multiplex PCR was the method, and the copy in TCRdb shows in-frame clones only, minus some. The table lists tens of thousands of clones, around 94% of them singletons. Source material: T cells isolated from PBMCs. The receptors originated from a human donor in good health. Each CDR3 is given with its conserved first and last residue. D genes are given only for firm matches. For some rows the clone size is stated as once, few or many, or as a class when expanded; others skip it.

>TRBV13|TRBJ2-7|-|TRBD1
TGTGCCAGCAGCATCGCTCCGGGACAGGGGATCGAGCAGTACTTC
CASSIAPGQGIEQYF
>TRBV11-3|TRBJ2-3|-|TRBD2
TGTGCCAGCAGCTTGGGAGGGCTCGGAGATACGCAGTATTTT
CASSLGGLGDTQYF
>TRBV9|TRBJ1-2|-|-
TGTGCCAGCAGCGTAGGCGGACTCCCAAGGAATGGCTACACCTTC
CASSVGGLPRNGYTF
>TRBV18|TRBJ2-3|-|-
TGTGCCAGCTCACCACCCGCAGGCACAGATACGCAGTATTTT
CASSPPAGTDTQYF
>TRBV29-1|TRBJ2-3|-|TRBD1
TGCAGCTCTCCGGGACAGGGGTTCACAGATACGCAGTATTTT
CSSPGQGFTDTQYF
>TRBV7-2|TRBJ2-7|-|-
TGTGCCAGCAGGTACGGAGCCTACGAGCAGTACTTC
CASRYGAYEQYF
>TRBV30|TRBJ2-7|once|-
TGTGCCTGGAATTCTGTCGTACTTCCTGACGAGCAGTACTTC
CAWNSVVLPDEQYF
>TRBV30|TRBJ1-2|-|TRBD1
TGTGCCCGATACACAGGGGGCTTGGGCTACACCTTC
CARYTGGLGYTF
>TRBV9|TRBJ2-2|-|-
TGTGCCAGCAGCGTAGCGGGAGACAGCCTCACCGGGGAGCTGTTTTTT
CASSVAGDSLTGELFF
>TRBV5-1|TRBJ1-1|-|-
TGCGCCAGCAGCTTGTTACAGGTGAACACTGAAGCTTTCTTT
CASSLLQVNTEAFF
>TRBV4-1|TRBJ1-2|-|-
TGCGCCAGCAGCCAAGGACAGACAGTTAACTATGGCTACACCTTC
CASSQGQTVNYGYTF
>TRBV5-1|TRBJ2-3|-|-
TGCGCCAGCAGTGCAGTTGGGGGGGCCACAGATACGCAGTATTTT
CASSAVGGATDTQYF
>TRBV4-2|TRBJ2-3|-|-
TGTGCCAGCAGCCAAGAGGTCTCTAGAGTCGGCCGAGCAGATACGCAGTATTTT
CASSQEVSRVGRADTQYF
>TRBV7-9|TRBJ1-1|-|TRBD1
TGTGCCAGCAGCTGGGACAGGGGGCGGGCTGAAGCTTTCTTT
CASSWDRGRAEAFF
>TRBV7-3|TRBJ2-2|-|-
TGTGCCAGCAGCTTATACGGCACCGGGGAGCTGTTTTTT
CASSLYGTGELFF
>TRBV2|TRBJ2-1|-|-
TGTGCCAGCAGGGCACGTTCTTTAGCCCTTGGGAATGAGCAGTTCTTC
CASRARSLALGNEQFF
>TRBV27|TRBJ1-1|-|-
TGTGCCAGCAGTTTAGAAAGGGAGGAGGTGAACACTGAAGCTTTCTTT
CASSLEREEVNTEAFF
>TRBV28|TRBJ1-4|-|-
TGTGCCAGCAGTGGGCCCCCAACTAATGAAAAACTGTTTTTT
CASSGPPTNEKLFF
>TRBV18|TRBJ2-3|-|TRBD2
TGTGCCAGCTCACCTGCGGGAGATAAAGTTGTGGGAGGCACAGATACGCAGTATTTT
CASSPAGDKVVGGTDTQYF
>TRBV6-1|TRBJ2-3|-|TRBD1
TGTGCCAGCAGTGAATCAGGGGGCAATACGCAGTATTTT
CASSESGGNTQYF
>TRBV7-7|TRBJ2-2|once|-
TGTGCCAGCAGCTTAGACCGTGGAGCCGGGGAGCTGTTTTTT
CASSLDRGAGELFF
>TRBV27|TRBJ1-2|-|-
TGTGCCAGCAGACCCCTGGGGGGGGAGGTAGGCTACACCTTC
CASRPLGGEVGYTF
>TRBV7-9|TRBJ2-5|-|TRBD2
TGTGCCAGCAGCTTATCCCAGGGAGGGGAGACCCAGTACTTC
CASSLSQGGETQYF
>TRBV5-6|TRBJ1-2|-|-
TGTGCCAGCAGCTTGGCCGGGAAAGGCTATGGCTACACCTTC
CASSLAGKGYGYTF
>TRBV2|TRBJ2-5|-|-
TGTGCCAGCAGTGAATCCACTCCGATCCAGACCCAGTACTTC
CASSESTPIQTQYF
>TRBV13|TRBJ2-2|-|-
TGTGCCAGCAGCTTCTCTCTAATGCAGGTTAACACCGGGGAGCTGTTTTTT
CASSFSLMQVNTGELFF
>TRBV5-1|TRBJ1-1|-|-
TGCGCCAGCAGCCTCCGGTCGAACACTGAAGCTTTCTTT
CASSLRSNTEAFF
>TRBV7-9|TRBJ2-2|-|-
TGTGCCAGCAGCTTAGATACAGAGAACACCGGGGAGCTGTTTTTT
CASSLDTENTGELFF
>TRBV9|TRBJ2-1|-|-
TGTGCCAGCAGCGTGGGCGGTCAGGGCTTCTACAATGAGCAGTTCTTC
CASSVGGQGFYNEQFF
>TRBV11-1|TRBJ1-1|-|-
TGTGCCAGCAGCTTAGATCGGACGGGAGAAGCTTTCTTT
CASSLDRTGEAFF
>TRBV6-5|TRBJ2-1|-|-
TGTGCCAGCAGATCGGGACTCTACAATGAGCAGTTCTTC
CASRSGLYNEQFF
>TRBV14|TRBJ1-5|-|TRBD1
TGTGCCAGCACCTCCATAGGGGGCTGGGAGCCCCAGCATTTT
CASTSIGGWEPQHF
>TRBV4-2|TRBJ1-5|-|-
TGTGCCAGCAGCCAAGAGGGCGGGAACAGCAATCAGCCCCAGCATTTT
CASSQEGGNSNQPQHF
>TRBV7-3|TRBJ2-1|once|TRBD2
TGTGCCAGCAGCTTAACAGCGGGAGATAATGAGCAGTTCTTC
CASSLTAGDNEQFF
>TRBV9|TRBJ2-5|once|-
TGTGCCAGCGCGTCTCAGCCGGACAAACCACAAGAGACCCAGTACTTC
CASASQPDKPQETQYF
>TRBV10-3|TRBJ1-2|-|-
TGTGCCATCAGTGAGGAGGCGCCGGTGCACTATGGCTACACCTTC
CAISEEAPVHYGYTF